The rows below give T cell receptor beta chains drawn from one sample of a study of CD8+CD57+ T cells in acquired aplastic anemia. TCRdb independently ran MiXCR on the reads; one entry per CDR3 protein. The sample records roughly 130,000 distinct CDR3 sequences, roughly 50% being singletons. The sample consisted of sorted CD4+, CD8+, or CD8+CD57+ T cells (not recorded which) from PBMCs. The receptors stem from a human donor in good health, serving as a control. Both conserved end residues are part of each CDR3. A D gene is named only where the DNA matches it firmly. Clone size appears in some rows only: once, few, many, or a class for an expanded clone.

clone_size	v_call	j_call	d_call	cdr3_nt	cdr3_aa
NA	TRBV13	TRBJ2-7	TRBD1	TGTGCCAGCAGAAAACAGGGGGCTTACGAGCAGTACTTC	CASRKQGAYEQYF
many	TRBV15	TRBJ2-1	NA	TGTGCCACCAGCAGAGTATCAGGGGCCGACAATGAGCAGTTCTTC	CATSRVSGADNEQFF
once	TRBV10-2	TRBJ1-6	TRBD1	TGCGCCAGTGCCGGGACAGATAATTCACCCCTCCACTTT	CASAGTDNSPLHF
NA	TRBV2	TRBJ2-1	TRBD1	TGCGCCAGCAGTTGGACAGGGAACAATGAGCAGTTCTTC	CASSWTGNNEQFF
NA	TRBV10-3	TRBJ2-3	TRBD2	TGTGCCATCAGTCAAGCGGGGAGTGCTAGCACAGATACGCAGTATTTT	CAISQAGSASTDTQYF
many	TRBV3-1	TRBJ2-3	NA	TGTGCCAGCAGCCAAGGGTTCAATACAGATACGCAGTATTTT	CASSQGFNTDTQYF
NA	TRBV7-2	TRBJ2-5	TRBD2	TGTGCCAGCAGCCAACGACGCGGGACTAGCGGGGAGACCCAGTACTTC	CASSQRRGTSGETQYF
many	TRBV6-5	TRBJ1-6	TRBD1	TGTGCCAGCAGTCACCGGGACAGGGAAAATTCACCCCTCCACTTT	CASSHRDRENSPLHF
many	TRBV5-4	TRBJ1-2	NA	TGTGCCAGCAGCCCAGTCGACAGATACTATGGCTACACCTTC	CASSPVDRYYGYTF
many	TRBV19	TRBJ1-2	TRBD1	TGTGCCAGTAGCAATCCCGGGACAGGGGTTAGCTACACCTTC	CASSNPGTGVSYTF
NA	TRBV30	TRBJ1-2	NA	TGTGCCTGGAGTGAGAGAGGGAAGGAGAACTATGGCTACACCTTC	CAWSERGKENYGYTF
NA	TRBV15	TRBJ1-1	NA	TGTGCCACCTGCAGTGCACCGGGCTCGGACACTGAAGCTTTCTTT	CATCSAPGSDTEAFF
many	TRBV18	TRBJ1-6	TRBD1	TGTGCCAGCTCACCAACAGGGGAGCGATCACCCCTCCACTTT	CASSPTGERSPLHF
NA	TRBV24-1	TRBJ2-3	NA	TGTGCCACCAACCAACAGGGCTCAGATACGCAGTATTTT	CATNQQGSDTQYF
many	TRBV7-2	TRBJ1-1	NA	TGTGCCAGCAGCTGGGACCGGGCTGAAGCTTTCTTT	CASSWDRAEAFF
NA	TRBV7-6	TRBJ1-6	NA	TGTGCCAGCAGCTTAGACTACAGTTCACCCCTCCACTTT	CASSLDYSSPLHF
NA	TRBV7-2	TRBJ2-5	TRBD1	TGTGCCAACAGCTCGGACAGGGAGACCCAATACTTC	CANSSDRETQYF
NA	TRBV20-1	TRBJ2-7	TRBD1	TGCAGTGCTAGAGAGGACGGGGCAGGGGGCGTCTACGAGCAGTGCTTC	CSAREDGAGGVYEQCF
NA	TRBV10-3	TRBJ2-3	NA	TGTGCCATCTGGGGCGGGGGCACAGATACGCAGTATTTT	CAIWGGGTDTQYF
many	TRBV15	TRBJ1-4	NA	TGTGCCACCCTCTCGACCCCAACTAATGAAAAACTGTTTTTT	CATLSTPTNEKLFF
NA	TRBV10-3	TRBJ1-5	TRBD1	TGTGCCAGCAGTGCCGACAGGGGGAGTACGCCCCAGCATTTT	CASSADRGSTPQHF
NA	TRBV10-2	TRBJ1-1	TRBD1	TGCGCCAGCAGTGAGTGGGGGACAGGAGGGACTGAAGCTTTCTTT	CASSEWGTGGTEAFF
many	TRBV6-8	TRBJ1-2	TRBD1	TGTGCCAGCAAGACGGACAGGAGAAGATATGGCTACACCTTC	CASKTDRRRYGYTF
many	TRBV30	TRBJ1-1	NA	TGTGCCTGGAGCAAGACAGTGACAAACACTGAAGCTTTCTTT	CAWSKTVTNTEAFF
once	TRBV5-1	TRBJ1-6	TRBD1	TGCGCCAGCAGCCTAAGACAGGGACTTACGGATTCACCCCTCCACTTT	CASSLRQGLTDSPLHF
many	TRBV6-4	TRBJ2-1	NA	TGTGCCAGCAGTGACAACGGGGGAGACTACAATGAGCAGTTCTTC	CASSDNGGDYNEQFF
many	TRBV3-1	TRBJ1-2	NA	TGTGCCAGCAGCCAAGAAGGGAGGGGCTACACCTTC	CASSQEGRGYTF
NA	TRBV20-1	TRBJ2-5	TRBD2	TGCAGTGCCAGAGTCGACGGGGGGCAAGAGACCCAGTACTTC	CSARVDGGQETQYF
many	TRBV5-1	TRBJ2-6	TRBD2	TGCGCCAGCAGCTGGAGAGAGGGAGGGAGCTCTGGGGCCAACGTCCTGACTTTC	CASSWREGGSSGANVLTF
few	TRBV10-3	TRBJ2-1	NA	TGTGCCAGCAGTTTCGGGCTCCCATTCGGGAATGAGCAGTTCTTC	CASSFGLPFGNEQFF
many	TRBV19	TRBJ1-5	NA	TGTGCCAGTAGTACTCACCAACAGGGTAACCAGCCCCAGCATTTT	CASSTHQQGNQPQHF